The rows below give T cell receptor beta chains drawn from one sample of a study of T cell responses to AZD1222 COVID-19 vaccine. Generated by immunoSEQ multiplex PCR, the TCRdb table keeps only in-frame clones and is missing some. The data contain approximately 120,000 clones, approximately 90% of them singletons. The sequenced sample was peripheral blood, obtained on day 0 of AZD1222 vaccination. Receptors originate from an adult in good health. The CDR3 runs from the conserved cysteine through the conserved F or W. D genes are given only for firm matches. Clone size is stated in some rows and not others, as once, few, many or a class when expanded.

abundance: NA
d_gene: NA
j_gene: TRBJ1-1
v_gene: TRBV28
CDR3nt: TGTGCCAGCAGTTCCCCCGACAGGTGGACTGAAGCTTTCTTT
CDR3aa: CASSSPDRWTEAFF

abundance: NA
d_gene: NA
j_gene: TRBJ1-4
v_gene: TRBV2
CDR3nt: TGTGCCAGCAGTGAATTCAGGAGCCCAAAAGAAAAACTGTTTTTT
CDR3aa: CASSEFRSPKEKLFF

abundance: NA
d_gene: NA
j_gene: TRBJ1-1
v_gene: TRBV7-9
CDR3nt: TGTGCCTCTAGGGGGTGGGGCACTGAAGCTTTCTTT
CDR3aa: CASRGWGTEAFF

abundance: NA
d_gene: TRBD1
j_gene: TRBJ1-1
v_gene: TRBV29-1
CDR3nt: TGCAGCGTCGGACAGGGGAACACTGAAGCTTTCTTT
CDR3aa: CSVGQGNTEAFF

abundance: NA
d_gene: TRBD2
j_gene: TRBJ2-5
v_gene: TRBV5-1
CDR3nt: TGCGCCAGCAGCTCCTCCCTAGCGGGAGGGCCCGGGGGGGAGACCCAGTACTTC
CDR3aa: CASSSSLAGGPGGETQYF

abundance: few
d_gene: TRBD1
j_gene: TRBJ1-6
v_gene: TRBV18
CDR3nt: TGTGCCAGCTCACCTCAGGGGGCGACTTCCTCACCCCTCCACTTT
CDR3aa: CASSPQGATSSPLHF

abundance: NA
d_gene: TRBD1
j_gene: TRBJ1-2
v_gene: TRBV2
CDR3nt: TGTGCCAGCAGGGGGACAGGGGGAGGCTACACCTTC
CDR3aa: CASRGTGGGYTF

abundance: NA
d_gene: NA
j_gene: TRBJ2-3
v_gene: TRBV19
CDR3nt: TGTGCCAGTAGTATAGTCACAGGACAGACGGTCTTGAATTTT
CDR3aa: CASSIVTGQTVLNF

abundance: NA
d_gene: TRBD2
j_gene: TRBJ2-5
v_gene: TRBV20-1
CDR3nt: TGCAGTGCGAGTGTAGCGGGAAAGGAGACCCAGTACTTC
CDR3aa: CSASVAGKETQYF

abundance: few
d_gene: TRBD2
j_gene: TRBJ2-5
v_gene: TRBV30
CDR3nt: TGTGCCTGGAGTCTGAAGGGAGGGGAGACCCAGTACTTC
CDR3aa: CAWSLKGGETQYF

abundance: NA
d_gene: NA
j_gene: TRBJ2-5
v_gene: TRBV29-1
CDR3nt: TGCAGCGTTGAAGTGAAGTACCAAGAGACCCAGTACTTC
CDR3aa: CSVEVKYQETQYF

abundance: NA
d_gene: TRBD2
j_gene: TRBJ2-1
v_gene: TRBV5-1
CDR3nt: TGCGCCAGCAGGCGGCGAGGGCTGGTAGCGGGGGTCTCCTACAATGAGCAGTTCTTC
CDR3aa: CASRRRGLVAGVSYNEQFF

abundance: NA
d_gene: NA
j_gene: TRBJ1-5
v_gene: TRBV7-9
CDR3nt: TGTGCCAGCAGCTTAGGCTCGGCGGGACCTAGGAAACAGCCCCAGCATTTT
CDR3aa: CASSLGSAGPRKQPQHF

abundance: NA
d_gene: NA
j_gene: TRBJ2-7
v_gene: TRBV6-1
CDR3nt: TGTGCCAGCAGTGAAGGTTTCGGAACCGCTAAACGCGGCGAGCAGTACTTC
CDR3aa: CASSEGFGTAKRGEQYF

abundance: NA
d_gene: NA
j_gene: TRBJ2-7
v_gene: TRBV6-2/TRBV6-3
CDR3nt: TGTGCCAGCAGTTACGCGACTAGTAGTTGGTACGAGCAGTACTTC
CDR3aa: CASSYATSSWYEQYF

abundance: NA
d_gene: TRBD1
j_gene: TRBJ1-6
v_gene: TRBV18
CDR3nt: TGTGCCAGCTCACCCGGGACAGGGGGTAATTCACCCCTCCACTTT
CDR3aa: CASSPGTGGNSPLHF

abundance: NA
d_gene: TRBD2
j_gene: TRBJ2-1
v_gene: TRBV5-6
CDR3nt: TGTGCCAGCAGCTTCCGGACTAGCGGTTACAATGAGCAGTTCTTC
CDR3aa: CASSFRTSGYNEQFF

abundance: NA
d_gene: TRBD1
j_gene: TRBJ1-3
v_gene: TRBV10-3
CDR3nt: TGTGCCATCAGTGAGTCGGGGGACAGGGGGGCGTCTGGAAACACCATATATTTT
CDR3aa: CAISESGDRGASGNTIYF

abundance: NA
d_gene: NA
j_gene: TRBJ1-2
v_gene: TRBV6-1
CDR3nt: TGTGCCAGCAGTGAAAGACGGAACTATGGCTACACCTTC
CDR3aa: CASSERRNYGYTF

abundance: once
d_gene: TRBD1
j_gene: TRBJ2-7
v_gene: TRBV11-2
CDR3nt: TGTGCCAGCAGCAGACAGGGGAGAACCTACGAGCAGTACTTC
CDR3aa: CASSRQGRTYEQYF

abundance: NA
d_gene: TRBD1
j_gene: TRBJ1-5
v_gene: TRBV5-6
CDR3nt: TGTGCCAGCAGCAGACAGGGAGCTCAGCCCCAGCATTTT
CDR3aa: CASSRQGAQPQHF

abundance: NA
d_gene: TRBD1
j_gene: TRBJ1-2
v_gene: TRBV24-1
CDR3nt: TGTGCCACCAGTGACCCTGACAGGGAGAACCTCTATGGCTACACCTTC
CDR3aa: CATSDPDRENLYGYTF

abundance: NA
d_gene: TRBD2
j_gene: TRBJ2-5
v_gene: TRBV19
CDR3nt: TGTGCCAGTAGTTTTGGACTAGCGGAGACCCAGTACTTC
CDR3aa: CASSFGLAETQYF

abundance: NA
d_gene: NA
j_gene: TRBJ2-1
v_gene: TRBV28
CDR3nt: TGTGCCAGCAGTTTTCGGGTTCAGGAGCAGTTCTTC
CDR3aa: CASSFRVQEQFF

abundance: NA
d_gene: NA
j_gene: TRBJ1-2
v_gene: TRBV12-3/TRBV12-4
CDR3nt: TGTGCCAGCAGCGGACTCTATGGCTACACCTTC
CDR3aa: CASSGLYGYTF

abundance: NA
d_gene: TRBD1
j_gene: TRBJ1-2
v_gene: TRBV2
CDR3nt: TGTGCCAGCAGTGAAGCGCGAGGGAACGGGACAGGGGGTATTAACTATGGCTACACCTTC
CDR3aa: CASSEARGNGTGGINYGYTF

abundance: NA
d_gene: NA
j_gene: TRBJ1-5
v_gene: TRBV19
CDR3nt: TGTGCCAGTAGTATAAGGGAGATTAGCAATCAGCCCCAGCATTTT
CDR3aa: CASSIREISNQPQHF

abundance: NA
d_gene: TRBD1
j_gene: TRBJ1-3
v_gene: TRBV19
CDR3nt: TGTGCCAGTAGTCTGGACAGGCGAGGAAACACCATATATTTT
CDR3aa: CASSLDRRGNTIYF

abundance: NA
d_gene: NA
j_gene: TRBJ2-1
v_gene: TRBV5-1
CDR3nt: TGCGCCAGCAGCTTGGGGGAGACCGGCCAAGAGCAGTTCTTC
CDR3aa: CASSLGETGQEQFF

abundance: NA
d_gene: NA
j_gene: TRBJ2-4
v_gene: TRBV3-1/TRBV3-2
CDR3nt: TGTGCCAGCAGCCTGCGGGGCGCTATGGCCAAAAACATTCAGTACTTC
CDR3aa: CASSLRGAMAKNIQYF

abundance: once
d_gene: TRBD1
j_gene: TRBJ2-7
v_gene: TRBV27
CDR3nt: TGTGCCACCGGAGAAGGGGGCCGGGAGCAGTACTTC
CDR3aa: CATGEGGREQYF